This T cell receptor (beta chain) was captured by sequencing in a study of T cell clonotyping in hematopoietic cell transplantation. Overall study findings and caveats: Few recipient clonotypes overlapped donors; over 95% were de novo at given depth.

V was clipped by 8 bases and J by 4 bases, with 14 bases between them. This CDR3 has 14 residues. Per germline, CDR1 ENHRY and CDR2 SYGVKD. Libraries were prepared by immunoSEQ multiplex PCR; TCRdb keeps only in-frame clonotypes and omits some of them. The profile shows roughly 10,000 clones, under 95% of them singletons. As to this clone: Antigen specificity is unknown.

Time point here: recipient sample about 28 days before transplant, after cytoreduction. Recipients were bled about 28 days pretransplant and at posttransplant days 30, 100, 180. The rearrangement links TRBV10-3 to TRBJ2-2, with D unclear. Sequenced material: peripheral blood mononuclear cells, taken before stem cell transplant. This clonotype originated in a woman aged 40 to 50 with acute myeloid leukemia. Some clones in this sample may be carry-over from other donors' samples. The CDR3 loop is CAIGEPVITGELFF. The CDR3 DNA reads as TGTGCCATCGGGGAACCAGTGATCACCGGGGAGCTGTTTTTT.